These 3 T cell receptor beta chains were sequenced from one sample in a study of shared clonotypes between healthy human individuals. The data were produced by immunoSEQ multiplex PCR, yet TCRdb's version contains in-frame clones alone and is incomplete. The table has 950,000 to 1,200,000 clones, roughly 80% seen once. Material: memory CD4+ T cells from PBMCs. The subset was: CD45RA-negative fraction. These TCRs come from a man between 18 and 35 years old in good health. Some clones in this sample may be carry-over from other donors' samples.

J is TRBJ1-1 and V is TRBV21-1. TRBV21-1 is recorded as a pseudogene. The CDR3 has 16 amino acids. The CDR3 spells CASSPQRAKTGNEAFF. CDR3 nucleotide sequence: TGTGCCAGCAGCCCCCAGCGGGCCAAGACAGGCAATGAAGCTTTCTTT.

In nucleotides, the CDR3 is TGCGCCAGCAGCGAGGGGTCAAGCACAGATACGCAGTATTTT. This codes for CASSEGSSTDTQYF. The chain links TRBV5-1 to TRBJ2-3; perhaps D is TRBD1 or TRBD2 (5 bases each). Germline V gene sequence: CDR1 SGHRS, CDR2 YFSETQ. The CDR3 runs to 14 residues. The V and J ends lost 4 bases and 0 bases respectively, with 9 bases between them.

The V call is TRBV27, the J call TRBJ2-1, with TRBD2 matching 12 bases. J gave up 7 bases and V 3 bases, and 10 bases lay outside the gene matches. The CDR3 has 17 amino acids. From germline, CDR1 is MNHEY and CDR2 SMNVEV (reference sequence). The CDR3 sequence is CASSLNLGLAGKNEQFF. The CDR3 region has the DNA TGTGCCAGCAGTTTGAATCTCGGACTAGCGGGAAAAAATGAGCAGTTCTTC.